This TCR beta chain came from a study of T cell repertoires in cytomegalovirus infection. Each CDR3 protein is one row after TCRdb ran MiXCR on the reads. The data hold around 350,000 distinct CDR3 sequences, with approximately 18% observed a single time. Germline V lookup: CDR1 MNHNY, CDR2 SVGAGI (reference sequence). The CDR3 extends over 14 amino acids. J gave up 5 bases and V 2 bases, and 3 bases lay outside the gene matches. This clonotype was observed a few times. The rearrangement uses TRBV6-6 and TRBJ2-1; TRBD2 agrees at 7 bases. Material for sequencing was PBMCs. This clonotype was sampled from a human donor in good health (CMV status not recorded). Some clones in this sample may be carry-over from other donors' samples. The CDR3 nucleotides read TGTGCCAGCAGTTACCGCGGGAGTGACAATGAGCAGTTCTTC. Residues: CASSYRGSDNEQFF.